Listed below are T cell receptor beta chains from one sample, sequenced in a study of CD8 T cells in Susac syndrome. TCRdb called the immunoSEQ multiplex PCR reads again in MiXCR, with one record for every CDR3 protein. The profile covers under 200,000 distinct CDR3 sequences, with roughly 94% appearing a single time and approximately 0.094% taken by the ten largest. Input material: CD4+ T cells from PBMCs. These receptors were taken from a human donor in good health. Both conserved end residues are part of each CDR3.

J | V | CDR3
TRBJ2-3 | TRBV24-1 | CATSDRRQVGDTQYF
TRBJ1-2 | TRBV24-1 | CATSDPHVDLYGYTF
TRBJ2-1 | TRBV7-2 | CASSLEGQNNNEQFF
TRBJ1-5 | TRBV2 | CASSPTNQPQHF
TRBJ1-2 | TRBV9 | CASSPQGGQTSYGYTF
TRBJ2-5 | TRBV29-1 | CSVLLAGKEETQYF
TRBJ1-1 | TRBV11-2 | CASSFSWGGTEAFF
TRBJ2-2 | TRBV30 | CAWSVGPEEGELFF
TRBJ2-5 | TRBV3-1 | CASSHTTQYF
TRBJ2-2 | TRBV4-2 | CASSQDSGGTGELFF
TRBJ2-1 | TRBV3-1 | CASSTGGDKLLSRDEQFF
TRBJ1-5 | TRBV30 | CAWSGQGNQPQHF
TRBJ1-4 | TRBV29-1 | CSVVPTGPAGEKLFF
TRBJ2-7 | TRBV19 | CASMQGPTYEQYF
TRBJ1-2 | TRBV27 | CASSPSRDRVVGYTF
TRBJ1-1 | TRBV29-1 | CSVDRAGEAFF
TRBJ1-5 | TRBV28 | CASSLIYGNQPQHF
TRBJ2-1 | TRBV20-1 | CSARVVNEQFF
TRBJ2-5 | TRBV18 | CASSGQETQYF
TRBJ2-4 | TRBV29-1 | CSVGLAGEVNIQYF
TRBJ2-5 | TRBV2 | CASSVIRGRSKETQYF
TRBJ1-4 | TRBV20-1 | CSARGRGGPNEKLFF
TRBJ1-2 | TRBV11-2 | CASSLDRTSGYGYTF
TRBJ1-6 | TRBV6-1 | CASSPRVLMRVDNSPLHF
TRBJ2-5 | TRBV9 | CASSATGWEETQYF
TRBJ2-1 | TRBV3-1 | CASSRAGGWNEQFF
TRBJ2-3 | TRBV30 | CAWSGPRTSGGRMQYF
TRBJ2-3 | TRBV5-6 | CASSTGDTQYF
TRBJ2-3 | TRBV20-1 | CSARDHDTQYF
TRBJ2-1 | TRBV24-1 | CATSDFKRGDEQFF
TRBJ2-2 | TRBV19 | CASNRDRLTGELFF
TRBJ1-1 | TRBV15 | CATSRDQTGGAFF
TRBJ2-1 | TRBV29-1 | CSARDNRRYNEQFF
TRBJ1-4 | TRBV4-3 | CASSQDNGGGHSRNEKLFF
TRBJ2-1 | TRBV12-3/TRBV12-4 | CASSGTSSGGYNEQFF
TRBJ2-1 | TRBV9 | CASSKGAEGYGEQFF